This record concerns one T cell receptor beta chain sequence. Its binding antigen is unknown. No base quality information exists; no much larger clone differs at one position. In total, over 600 healthy bone marrow donors made up the cohort. At the time of sampling, all cohort members were nominally healthy, though unrecorded immune exposures were likely present. The donor was CMV seropositive and was included in the group of 250 to 300 seropositive cohort members. A peripheral blood sample was provided by each donor, and peripheral blood mononuclear cells were used for TCR beta sequencing. The Qiagen DNeasy Blood Extraction Kit was used to extract genomic DNA from the blood cell samples. Library prep was done by the immunoSEQ multiplex PCR assay. The multiplex PCR relied on a mix of 60 forward primers for TCR Vbeta segments and 13 reverse primers for TCR Jbeta segments. A multiplex PCR assay on genomic DNA amplified the CDR3 region of rearranged TCR beta genes. Amplified TCR beta libraries were sequenced as 87-base-pair reads on the Illumina HiSeq System. The paper's processing steps were these. In a later analysis, tens of millions of unique TCR beta chains were counted across the roughly 670 repertoires, and about 9.9 million of these chains were shared by at least two donors. Raw reads were error-corrected and collapsed into unique sequences by a nearest-neighbor algorithm in which closely related sequences were merged to remove PCR and sequencing errors. To assign V, D and J gene segments, CDR3 sequences were aligned to IMGT reference sequences. For a sequence to be retained, a match of at least six nucleotides to both a V gene segment and a J gene segment was required. A rearrangement counted as productive if the CDR3 had no stop codons and remained in frame with V and J, and every other rearrangement counted as non-productive. Following IMGT convention, CDR3 was defined as the stretch from the second conserved V-encoded cysteine to the conserved J-encoded phenylalanine. In an earlier analysis of roughly 610 of the donors, sequences lacking an unambiguous match to a single V gene segment were excluded. An earlier analysis of 500 to 600 of the donors classified V segments as functional when productive rearrangements were above 56.7% and as segregating when the standard deviation between donors was above 5%. A statistical classification framework was built to diagnose cytomegalovirus status from the catalog of TCR beta chain sequences. V and J gene assignment, in a later analysis, came from comparing TCR nucleotide sequences with IMGT/GENE-DB human TR gene sequences. The TCRdist pipeline was used in a later analysis to assign CDR3 sequences and most-parsimonious VDJ recombination scenarios. In a later analysis, every TCR beta chain was defined by the combination of its CDR3 amino acid sequence and its V-gene family, and reads without a unique V-gene family were dropped. In a later analysis, some 600 highly shared, low-generation-probability nucleotide sequences were removed to address suspected cross-contamination and a sequencing artifact. For each public chain, a later analysis derived a clonal expansion index from normalized ranks of inferred template counts within each repertoire. A later analysis computed generation probabilities with a VDJ recombination model fitted to out-of-frame rearrangements, and checked the results against IGoR. A later analysis scored TCR-TCR, TCR-HLA and TCR-CMV co-occurrence with hypergeometric tests, applying a repertoire-size bias correction to TCR pairs. To estimate false discovery rates, a later analysis permuted the HLA or CMV assignments 20 times. In a later analysis, co-occurring TCRs were grouped using DBSCAN, with TCRdist sequence similarity added in when clustering inside HLA-allele-positive subsets. For co-occurrence clustering, repertoires with fewer than 30,000 or more than 120,000 public chains were excluded, along with five or six repertoires with anomalous nucleotide sharing. The table comes from immuneACCESS by way of TCRdb, which keeps in-frame sequences with V and J called. Part of the clones is missing from these tables; in studies checked, under half for an unresolved V gene and the rest for unknown reasons. V and J calls plus clone size are reproduced from that table; the DNA served to infer D and trimming. The sample profile shows 150,000 to 200,000 clones; around 83% of them were found once. Of the sample, roughly 1.7% falls within the top ten clones.

The data stem from a study of cytomegalovirus exposure and HLA in healthy donors (TCRdb year 2017). Describing the broader study: An earlier analysis of under 600 of the donors reported roughly 300 Gb of sequence data and 117 million unique TCR beta sequences from 150 million to 200 million T cells. Every discovery cohort repertoire had been produced on one sequencing platform. The study combined high-throughput TCR immunosequencing, statistical association of individual TCRs with disease status, and machine learning to predict cytomegalovirus infection status. Typing coverage differed by locus: A, B, C, DRB1 and DQB1 were typed in roughly 620-630 donors, DQA1 in 500 to 550, DPA1 in around 600, and DPB1 in roughly 450. The study profiled the T cell repertoires of 550 to 700 subjects by immunosequencing and related them to cytomegalovirus serostatus. The study was designed to test whether signatures of past pathogen exposure could be identified by cataloging public T cell receptors. A later genetic analysis used genome-wide SNP genotypes for about three fifths of the 666 donors, treating that subset as a discovery cohort. An early release that covered 640 HLA-typed donors contained about 300 gigabases of sequencing data and approximately 85 million unique TCR sequences. Both class I and class II loci were covered by HLA typing, at four-digit resolution. Donor age, sex, ethnicity and CMV serostatus were compiled alongside the repertoire data. In a later analysis, previously published TCR beta repertoires from several hundred donors were re-analyzed and high-resolution HLA genotyping was added so that TCR occurrence patterns could be studied. Among 398 genotyped donors of the cohort, an average of approximately 230,000 unique TCR beta nucleotide sequences were sequenced per donor, approximately 20% of them non-productive. Roughly 5 DR-DQ haplotypes were handled as single units for association and clustering, since linkage in the cohort was strong. Among the approximately 420 genotyped donors, more than 70% belonged to the genetic ancestry cluster associated with self-reported Caucasian donors. In addition to the first cohort of 650 to 800 subjects, a separate validation cohort of 130 or so different subjects was used. To decide whether each TCR beta V gene segment behaved as functional or pseudogenic, an earlier analysis of some 540 of the donors relied on high-throughput TCR beta sequencing. Rather than drawing on any new phenotypic data, the later analysis identified candidate immune exposures from TCR beta sequences and the way those sequences occurred across donors.

Results and caveats for the whole study, not just this receptor: In a later analysis, HLA-associated TCR beta chains showed more clonal expansion and lower generation probabilities than non-associated chains that were equally common. An association between a missense DCLRE1C variant and V-gene and J-gene trimming of TCR beta chains was found in a later genetic analysis and replicated in an independent cohort. An earlier analysis of approximately 590 of the donors showed that most TCR beta V segments appeared in productive rearrangements either about 87% or about 30% of the time, which broadly matched IMGT annotations. HLA typing was unavailable for some donors at each locus, so association tests used only the typed subset. A later analysis reported that several top co-occurrence clusters appeared linked to parvovirus B19, influenza, CMV and Epstein-Barr virus. In the study, around 150 TCR beta chains were listed as associated with cytomegalovirus. Some IMGT-functional V segments, including TRBV6-2 and TRBV6-3, could not be distinguished by the 87-base-pair reads and were therefore excluded. Three of the identified cytomegalovirus-associated TCR beta chains were confirmed in vitro to be specific for cytomegalovirus antigens. While some public TCRs were present in many individuals, most TCR sequences turned up only very rarely across donors. In a later analysis, some 18,000 TCR beta sequences were associated with specific HLA alleles at a false discovery rate of 0.05. In a later analysis, the rate of TCR association differed among HLA loci, with DRB1 alleles having the most associated TCRs and HLA-C alleles having the fewest. According to a later analysis, most CMV-associated TCR beta chains appeared to be HLA-restricted, and the HLA associations seemed to be driven largely by CMV exposure. A cluster of highly shared sequence variants was judged likely to be a technical artifact of the sequencing pipeline. The authors suggested that the approach could potentially be generalized to other disease states and immunological phenotypes. For the cohort, immune exposure information was limited to CMV serostatus. In a later genetic analysis, fewer N-insertions in productive TCRs were reported among donors in an Asian-associated ancestry cluster than the roughly 700-donor mean. Linkage disequilibrium might explain the correlated functional status among segregating V segments, but an unknown experimental factor could not be excluded. A further reported finding was that TCR beta sequences accurately predicted the HLA-A and HLA-B alleles for most subjects in the first cohort. Roughly uniform sequencing depth across donors was assumed in presence/absence analyses, although this assumption may not hold. Because counts were too low, fewer than 20 rarely observed V segments, including chromosome 9 orphons, were excluded from the earlier analysis of 587 of the donors. Only TCR beta chains were sequenced in this cohort, and the absence of alpha or paired-chain data limited detectable features. The classifier was reported to diagnose cytomegalovirus status with high specificity and sensitivity in both the original and validation cohorts. Strong co-occurrence of HLA alleles, especially DR and DQ, made assigning TCR associations to individual alleles difficult.

According to the germline V gene, CDR1 reads MDHEN and CDR2 reads SYDVKM. Trimming costs V 5 bases and J 9 bases, and their ends lie 19 bases apart. Counted from cysteine to phenylalanine, this CDR3 has 15 amino acids. Just the 45-base CDR3 DNA is kept, in frame starting at base 1. This TCR was sampled from a man aged 35 to 55 in good health and CMV-seropositive. The sequence links TRBV28 to TRBJ2-2; possibly the D gene is TRBD1, per 6 matching bases. Sequencing used PBMCs. In nucleotides, the sequence is TGTGCCAGCAGTCCGGACAGAGTTGGGAAAAGGGAGCTGTTTTTT. This yields the protein CASSPDRVGKRELFF.